This T cell receptor (beta chain) was captured by sequencing in a study of blood T cell repertoires in COVID-19. Germline CDR1 is MNHNS and CDR2 is SASEGT. The CDR3 contains 15 residues when both ends are counted. Using immunoSEQ multiplex PCR, the repertoire was profiled, and TCRdb retains in-frame clones only, with some absent. The data contain more than 250,000 clones, around 86% of them seen just once; the ten biggest clones take up 1.5% to 2%. For this clone: The DNA is omitted, as the CDR3 cannot be located on it reliably, and the CDR3 follows TCRdb's listing.

This clonotype was obtained from a woman in her 50s with acute or convalescent COVID-19. V gene TRBV6-1 combines with J gene TRBJ1-6. The sequenced sample consisted of peripheral blood. This CDR3 is CASSTSVSYNSPLHF.